The TCR beta chain under discussion was sequenced for a study of T cells in Graves' hyperthyroidism and ophthalmopathy. Regions amplified from RNA transcripts were the TCR beta CDR3 regions. The HTBI primer set was used in a first-round RT-PCR of the TCR CDR3. One entry per CDR3 protein, called by TCRdb with MiXCR from the multiplex PCR reads. Of hundreds of thousands of distinct CDR3 sequences detected, around 15% appear once; the ten largest clones hold more than 8.5%. Graves' hyperthyroidism qualified as stable when ophthalmopathy did not progress within 18 months. The sample holds a few counts of this clonotype. The TCR was taken from a woman younger than 35 with Graves' hyperthyroidism. What was sequenced was blood.

CDR3 sequence: CASSLALQGKVETQYF. In nucleotides, the CDR3 is TGTGCCAGCAGCTTGGCCCTGCAGGGCAAGGTAGAGACCCAGTACTTC. The chain couples TRBV5-6 to TRBJ2-5; D might be TRBD1 (5 bases). The CDR3 loop spans 16 amino acids. In germline, CDR1 is SGHDT, CDR2 YYEEEE. V gave up 0 bases and J gave up 4 bases, with 16 bases separating them. Filled out from reference TRBV5-6 and TRBJ2-5, the complete variable domain reads DAGVTQSPTHLIKTRGQQVTLRCSPKSGHDTVSWYQQALGQGPQFIFQYYEEEERQRGNFPDRFSGHQFPNYSSELNVNALLLGDSALYLCASSLALQGKVETQYFGPGTRLLVL.